The 6 T cell receptor beta chains below were found in one sample sequenced in a study of blood T cell repertoires in COVID-19. The data were produced by immunoSEQ multiplex PCR, yet TCRdb's version contains in-frame clones alone and is incomplete. This sample carries roughly 200,000 clones, 75% to 85% of them seen once, and the ten largest clones take approximately 1.5%. Sequences were obtained from peripheral blood. The origin of the receptors is a human donor in a cohort sampled during active COVID-19.

The chain has TRBV28 and TRBJ2-7; TRBD2 matches at 16 bases. Unmatched junction bases numbered 7, after V lost 3 bases and J lost 8 bases. CDR1 MDHEN and CDR2 SYDVKM come from the germline V gene. The CDR3 is 16 residues long. The CDR3 sequence is CASSFSPGLAGGKQYF. The CDR3 nucleotides read TGTGCCAGCAGTTTCTCCCCGGGACTAGCGGGAGGGAAGCAGTACTTC.

This clone showed up just a few times. The rearrangement joins TRBV7-6 to TRBJ1-4; TRBD1 agrees at 12 bases. The CDR3 is 16 residues long. Germline CDR1 and CDR2: SGHVS and FNYEAQ. V was pared by 5 bases and J by 2 bases, with 3 bases of the junction left unmatched. CDR3 sequence (DNA): TGTGCCAGCAGCATGGGACAGGGGGCGACTAATGAAAAACTGTTTTTT. This codes for CASSMGQGATNEKLFF. Based on the CDR3 plus reference TRBV7-6 and TRBJ1-4, the full variable domain is GAGVSQSPRYKVTKRGQDVALRCDPISGHVSLYWYRQALGQGPEFLTYFNYEAQQDKSGLPNDRFSAERPEGSISTLTIQRTEQRDSAMYRCASSMGQGATNEKLFFGSGTQLSVL.

The rearrangement links TRBV24-1 to TRBJ2-3; TRBD2 matches 8 bases. CDR3 length: 14 amino acids. Looked up from germline, CDR1 is KGHDR and CDR2 is SFDVKD. The J segment lost 9 bases and the V segment lost 0 bases, leaving 4 bases of the junction unmatched. For the CDR3, the DNA is TGTGCCACCAGTGATTTGACGCGGGAGGCGACGCAGTATTTT. This translates into CATSDLTREATQYF.

The chain combines TRBV3-1 (or the pseudogene TRBV3-2) with TRBJ2-7; 7 nucleotides align to TRBD1. CDR1 LGHDT and CDR2 YNNKEL come from the germline V gene (reference sequence). This CDR3 contains 13 residues. Trimming took 3 bases from V and 2 from J; bases not matched to a gene: 1. The CDR3 nucleotides are TGTGCCAGCAGCCAGGGGACAGCCTACGAGCAGTACTTC. It translates to CASSQGTAYEQYF.

The chain links TRBV6-2 or TRBV6-3 to TRBJ2-7; TRBD1 aligns across 10 bases. Germline values: CDR1 MNHEY, CDR2 SVGEGT. Losses at the gene ends were 2 bases for V and 2 bases for J; bases not matched to a gene: 3. The CDR3 length is 15 residues. The CDR3 loop is CASSYAGTGAYEQYF. CDR3 sequence (DNA): TGTGCCAGCAGTTACGCCGGGACAGGGGCCTACGAGCAGTACTTC.

This clone was recorded once. This chain links TRBV7-3 with TRBJ2-2, with 11 bases that match TRBD2. J was trimmed by 7 bases and V by 4 bases; bases with no gene match: 5. Germline loops: CDR1 SGHTA, CDR2 FQGTGA. The CDR3 runs 15 residues. The CDR3 protein is CASSSTSGVGGELFF. The CDR3 DNA is TGTGCCAGCAGCTCGACTAGCGGGGTGGGCGGGGAGCTGTTTTTT.